This TCR beta chain was profiled in a study of T cells in Graves' hyperthyroidism and ophthalmopathy. The study, taken as a whole, reports: From stable hyperthyroidism, ophthalmopathy was separated by a 13 V-J model. Before onset, by a median of approximately 6.2 months, the model predicted ophthalmopathy.

TCR beta CDR3 regions were amplified from RNA transcripts. The study used the HTBI primer set for a first-round RT-PCR of the TCR CDR3. TCRdb processed the multiplex PCR reads anew with MiXCR; each CDR3 protein has one entry. In the table there are hundreds of thousands of distinct CDR3 sequences, over 15% of which are singletons. The length of the CDR3 is 15 residues. Unmatched junction bases numbered 11, after V lost 5 bases and J lost 5 bases. Per the germline V gene, CDR1 is SGHVS and CDR2 is FNYEAQ. About this clonotype itself: Its specificity is not known.

The chain combines TRBV7-6 with TRBJ1-2; 7 nucleotides line up with TRBD1. Sequenced: blood. The sequence was collected from a woman in her 50s with Graves' hyperthyroidism that later progressed to Graves' ophthalmopathy. CDR3 loop: CASSNDREARYGYTF. CDR3 in DNA: TGTGCCAGCAGCAATGACAGGGAGGCGCGGTATGGCTACACCTTC.